This T cell receptor (beta chain) comes out of a study of T cells in Graves' hyperthyroidism and ophthalmopathy. This clonotype turned up a few times. The source material, RNA transcripts, was used to amplify TCR beta CDR3 regions. TCR CDR3 regions were first amplified by RT-PCR with HTBI primers. TCRdb itself ran the multiplex PCR reads through MiXCR, one entry per CDR3 protein. The sample lists about 250,000 distinct CDR3 sequences, 20% to 25% occurring once. The source of this sequence is a young man with Graves' ophthalmopathy. Specimen: blood.

The CDR3 DNA is TGTGCCAGCAGCTTTAAAGCGGGAGCCCACGAGCAGTACTTC. It yields the protein CASSFKAGAHEQYF. This chain joins TRBV7-2 and TRBJ2-7, with 8 bases matching TRBD2. The CDR3 consists of 14 residues. Looked up from germline, CDR1 is SGHTA and CDR2 is FQGNSA. V was clipped by 3 bases and J by 5 bases; unmatched bases: 6.